The 27 T cell receptor beta chains in this list originate from one sample, sequenced in a study of CD8+ T cells in alopecia areata. cDNA reverse transcribed from extracted RNA served as the sequencing template. Method: immunoSEQ multiplex PCR; TCRdb's copy keeps in-frame clones and lacks some. The sample yields roughly 60,000 clones, about 40% seen once. Material for sequencing was NKG2D-low CD8+ T cells sorted from blood. The receptor source for this set is a human donor with alopecia areata.

This clone was detected ten times or more. The CDR3 spells CASSVSNTGELFF. The CDR3 DNA follows: TGTGCCAGCAGCGTCTCCAACACCGGGGAGCTGTTTTTT. The V gene is TRBV14, the J gene TRBJ2-2; D call uncertain. The CDR3 spans 13 residues. V gave up 5 bases and J gave up 2 bases, with 6 bases separating them. Germline values: CDR1 SGHDN, CDR2 FVKESK.

This clone was seen only a few times. CDR3 coding DNA: TGTGCCAGCATCCCCCTTGTGGGCGGGTCCGAGACCCAGTACTTC. Translation: CASIPLVGGSETQYF. The chain joins TRBV7-9 to TRBJ2-5, with D possibly TRBD2 on 5 matching bases. Germline V gene lookup returns CDR1 SEHNR and CDR2 FQNEAQ (reference sequence). The CDR3 consists of 15 residues. The V gene lost 7 bases and the J gene lost 5 bases, with 20 bases spanning the gap.

V usage is TRBV11-2 and J usage is TRBJ2-7; D not certain. The V end was cut by 1 base, the J end by 3 bases, with 16 bases between. This CDR3 has 16 amino acids. Germline values: CDR1 SGHAT, CDR2 FQNNGV. CDR3 coding DNA: TGTGCCAGCAGCTTAGGGAGACATCCGGCGGACTACGAGCAGTACTTC. It specifies CASSLGRHPADYEQYF.

The rearrangement links TRBV2 to TRBJ2-7; 9 bases line up with TRBD2. Germline V gene lookup returns CDR1 SNHLY and CDR2 FYNNEI. CDR3 size: 13 residues. V was pared by 10 bases and J by 0 bases, with 4 bases of the junction left unmatched. The CDR3 DNA is TGTGCCACCGTAGCGGGGGACTCCTACGAGCAGTACTTC. It specifies CATVAGDSYEQYF.

The rearrangement uses TRBV5-6 and TRBJ2-7, with 8 bases matching TRBD1. The CDR3 loop spans 16 amino acids. V lost 3 bases to trimming and J lost 2 bases; unmatched junction nucleotides: 10. Germline V gene data show CDR1 as SGHDT and CDR2 as YYEEEE. In nucleotides, the CDR3 is TGTGCCAGCAGCTCCGTGCAGGGGGCCAGCACCTACGAGCAGTACTTC. It translates to CASSSVQGASTYEQYF. The entire variable domain, with the rest obtained from reference TRBV5-6 and TRBJ2-7, is as follows: DAGVTQSPTHLIKTRGQQVTLRCSPKSGHDTVSWYQQALGQGPQFIFQYYEEEERQRGNFPDRFSGHQFPNYSSELNVNALLLGDSALYLCASSSVQGASTYEQYFGPGTRLTVT.

The CDR3 loop is CASSLSGSPNTEAFF. The CDR3 DNA reads as TGCGCCAGCAGCTTGTCGGGCAGCCCAAACACTGAAGCTTTCTTT. V usage is TRBV5-1 and J usage is TRBJ1-1, with D unclear. This CDR3 has 15 residues. The germline CDR1 and CDR2 sequences are SGHRS and YFSETQ. Trimming left V 1 base short and J 2 bases short, with 12 bases between.

The gene calls are TRBV15 and TRBJ2-7; tentatively, D is TRBD2 (5 bases). Trimming removed 1 base from V and 3 bases from J, with 10 bases in between. CDR1 is LNHNV and CDR2 is YYDKDF in the germline V gene (reference sequence). The CDR3 runs to 14 residues. CDR3 protein: CATSRAGNYYEQYF. DNA of the CDR3: TGTGCCACCAGCAGAGCCGGGAACTACTACGAGCAGTACTTC.

This clone showed up just a few times. CDR3 in DNA: TGTGCAGAGGGGACAGTCCCCAATGAGCAGTTCTTC. It codes for CAEGTVPNEQFF. The chain uses TRBV7-9 and TRBJ2-1, with 7 positions matching TRBD1. The CDR3 spans 12 residues. Germline-derived CDR1 and CDR2 are SEHNR and FQNEAQ (reference sequence).

This sequence joins TRBV7-9 and TRBJ2-2; unclear D gene. There are 12 residues in the CDR3. Trimming took off 4 bases at V and 5 bases at J, with 5 bases between the two ends. The germline gives CDR1 SEHNR, CDR2 FQNEAQ (reference sequence). DNA of the CDR3: TGTGCCAGCAGCTACGGAACCGGGGAGCTGTTTTTT. It specifies CASSYGTGELFF.

The chain uses TRBV5-6 and TRBJ2-7, with D perhaps given as TRBD1 or TRBD2 (6 bases each). V was trimmed by 0 bases and J by 4 bases, leaving 11 bases between them. CDR3 length: 14 residues. The germline V gene has CDR1 SGHDT and CDR2 YYEEEE. The CDR3 DNA reads TGTGCCAGCAGCTTGGTAGGGGGGATTTACGAGCAGTACTTC. Its protein product is CASSLVGGIYEQYF.

In DNA, the CDR3 is TGTGCCAGCAGCGTAGGGACAGGCCAAGAGACCCAGTACTTC. Encoded protein: CASSVGTGQETQYF. This chain uses TRBV9 with TRBJ2-5; 7 bases match TRBD1. Germline-derived CDR1 and CDR2 are SGDLS and YYNGEE. This CDR3 has 14 amino acids. J was trimmed by 1 base and V by 0 bases; bases with no gene match: 0.

V usage is TRBV29-1 and J usage is TRBJ1-1, with D perhaps TRBD1 (6 bases). The CDR3 totals 14 residues. Looked up from germline, CDR1 is SQVTM and CDR2 is ANQGSEA. The V end was cut by 4 bases, the J end by 4 bases, with 16 bases between. CDR3 nucleotide sequence: TGCAGCGTTGTCCAGGGGTTTTCGCGCACTGAAGCTTTCTTT. It specifies CSVVQGFSRTEAFF.

The chain is built from TRBV7-2 and TRBJ2-7; D is uncertain. This CDR3 contains 11 residues. Germline CDR1 is SGHTA and CDR2 is FQGNSA. The V gene lost 4 bases and the J gene lost 7 bases, with 8 bases spanning the gap. The CDR3 nucleotides are TGTGCCAGCAGCTCGAAAGGAGAGCAGTACTTC. This translates into CASSSKGEQYF.

In its sample, this clone was seen a few times. CDR3 coding DNA: TGCAGCGTTGGAGGTCTCAGAAGTAACGATGAGCAGTTCTTC. This codes for CSVGGLRSNDEQFF. The genes are TRBV29-1 and TRBJ2-1; D unresolved. Germline V gene lookup returns CDR1 SQVTM and CDR2 ANQGSEA. CDR3 length: 14 amino acids. Deletions cut 4 bases from V and 8 bases from J, with 18 bases between.

The chain joins TRBV29-1 to TRBJ2-2; 8 bases are a match to TRBD1. V lost 3 bases and J lost 4; bases outside the gene matches: 4. The CDR3 totals 14 residues. Germline V lookup: CDR1 SQVTM, CDR2 ANQGSEA. The CDR3 coding sequence is TGCAGCGTTGATAGTGGACAGGGCACCGGGGAGCTGTTTTTT. Protein sequence: CSVDSGQGTGELFF.

The chain carries TRBV11-3 and TRBJ1-1, with no clear D. The germline CDR1 and CDR2 sequences are SGHNT and YENEEA. V lost 5 bases, J lost 5 bases, and 15 bases lay in between. The CDR3 consists of 14 residues. The CDR3 sequence: CASSPSRGYTEAFF. CDR3 nucleotides: TGTGCCAGCAGCCCTAGTCGCGGGTATACTGAAGCTTTCTTT. The full variable domain, with the rest looked up from reference TRBV11-3 and TRBJ1-1, is EAGVVQSPRYKIIEKKQPVAFWCNPISGHNTLYWYLQNLGQGPELLIRYENEEAVDDSQLPKDRFSAERLKGVDSTLKIQPAELGDSAVYLCASSPSRGYTEAFFGQGTRLTVV.

This clone came up many times. The V gene is TRBV7-9, the J gene TRBJ2-5; D is undetermined. Trimming left V 8 bases short and J 0 bases short, with 16 bases between. CDR3 length equals 15 residues. Germline lookup yields CDR1 SEHNR and CDR2 FQNEAQ (reference sequence). The CDR3 region is CASCRTSLNQETQYF. CDR3 bases: TGTGCCAGCTGCCGGACCTCGCTCAACCAAGAGACCCAGTACTTC.

The V and J genes are TRBV23-1 and TRBJ2-7; 7 positions match TRBD2. TRBV23-1 is annotated as an ORF whose role is uncertain. Unmatched junction bases numbered 13, after V lost 3 bases and J lost 2 bases. The length of the CDR3 is 17 residues. This chain's CDR3 is CASSHPGFASGPYEQYF. CDR3 nucleotide sequence: TGCGCCAGCAGTCATCCCGGTTTTGCTAGCGGTCCCTACGAGCAGTACTTC.

This rearrangement joins TRBV19 to TRBJ2-3, with TRBD2 matching over 9 bases. J lost 4 bases, V lost 11 bases, and 7 bases had no gene match. Per the germline V gene, CDR1 is LNHDA and CDR2 is SQIVND (reference sequence). The CDR3 spans 13 residues. CDR3 amino acids: CAVAGDEADTQYF. The CDR3 nucleotides are TGTGCCGTAGCGGGAGATGAGGCAGATACGCAGTATTTT.

This clone has only a few counts. The CDR3, as DNA: TGTGCCAGCAGCTTAGCTGGGGCCGGTGATATGTTCTTC. The encoded protein is CASSLAGAGDMFF. The rearrangement uses TRBV7-6 and TRBJ2-1, with D tentatively TRBD1 (5 bases). From germline, CDR1 is SGHVS and CDR2 FNYEAQ. This CDR3 has 13 amino acids. Trimming removed 0 bases at V and 15 bases at J, with 15 bases between.

This clone was observed a handful of times. The V and J genes are TRBV29-1 and TRBJ1-2; D may be TRBD1 (5 bases). CDR1 and CDR2 (germline): SQVTM, ANQGSEA. The CDR3 is 15 amino acids. The V end was cut by 3 bases, the J end by 8 bases, with 22 bases between. CDR3 nucleotides: TGCAGCGTTGATGGAGGGGAAGCTATGTTGGTGGGCTACACCTTC. Its translation: CSVDGGEAMLVGYTF.

The CDR3 region has the DNA TGTGCCAGCAGTCTATCGGGACAGCTTCAAGAGACCCAGTACTTC. Translated, it gives CASSLSGQLQETQYF. The chain links TRBV28 to TRBJ2-5; 7 bases line up with TRBD1. The CDR3 is made up of 15 amino acids. Trimming cost V 5 bases and J 2 bases; bases outside gene matches: 8. Germline V gene lookup returns CDR1 MDHEN and CDR2 SYDVKM.

The chain carries TRBV5-4 and TRBJ2-3; D is ambiguous. This CDR3 comprises 12 residues. V lost 2 bases and J lost 4, with 5 bases in between. The V gene's germline CDR1 is SGHNT and CDR2 YYREEE (reference sequence). The DNA for the CDR3 is TGTGCCAGCAGCTTTGTATCAGATACGCAGTATTTT. Translated, it gives CASSFVSDTQYF.

This chain joins TRBV7-9 and TRBJ1-2; maybe TRBD1 (6 bases). Germline CDR1 and CDR2: SEHNR and FQNEAQ (reference sequence). This CDR3 has 14 residues. Trimming took 2 bases from V and 7 from J, leaving 14 bases between them. The CDR3 region is CASSLWDIKRGYTF. CDR3 sequence (DNA): TGTGCCAGCAGCTTATGGGACATCAAACGTGGCTACACCTTC.

There are a few counts of this clone. V is TRBV19 and J is TRBJ2-1; 7 nucleotides match TRBD1. This CDR3 region has 14 residues. J lost 6 bases, V lost 5 bases, and 7 bases had no gene match. CDR1 and CDR2 from the germline V gene are LNHDA and SQIVND (reference sequence). The CDR3: CASSPWDSLNEQFF. The CDR3 DNA is TGTGCCAGTAGTCCATGGGACAGCCTCAATGAGCAGTTCTTC.

This clone was counted between two and nine times. The sample contains more than one DNA sequence encoding this CDR3. The chain joins TRBV5-1 to TRBJ1-1; possible D gene TRBD1, 5 bases. The CDR3 totals 14 residues. The germline V gene has CDR1 SGHRS and CDR2 YFSETQ. V was pared by 3 bases and J by 5 bases, with 14 bases between. This chain's CDR3 is CASSSRGGYTEAFF. DNA of the CDR3: TGCGCCAGCAGCTCTCGGGGGGGTTATACTGAAGCTTTCTTT.

The J gene is TRBJ1-4, the V gene TRBV7-9; 8 positions agree with TRBD1. CDR1 and CDR2 from the germline V gene are SEHNR and FQNEAQ (reference sequence). The V gene end was trimmed by 2 bases and the J gene end by 5 bases; junction bases not matched to a gene: 4. CDR3 length equals 15 residues. CDR3 amino acids: CASSLSRTGNEKLFF. The CDR3 DNA follows: TGTGCCAGCAGCTTAAGTCGGACAGGGAATGAAAAACTGTTTTTT.